These 23 T cell receptor beta chains originate from one sample sequenced in a study of cytotoxic CD8 clonotypes in ibrutinib-treated CLL. Sequencing used immunoSEQ multiplex PCR; TCRdb keeps in-frame clones, though not all of them. Altogether roughly 150,000 clones are present, 81% being singletons, with the ten largest covering about 1.9%. The sequences come from PBMCs, collected after 12 months of ibrutinib treatment. The receptors were sampled from a human donor with chronic lymphocytic leukemia.

This chain links TRBV2 with TRBJ1-4; 7 bases line up with TRBD1. The trim removed 7 bases at V and 7 bases at J, leaving 18 bases unmatched. The V gene's germline CDR1 is SNHLY and CDR2 FYNNEI. This CDR3 spans 17 amino acids. CDR3 sequence reads: CASTTGAVGTRPEKLFF. The DNA of the CDR3 is TGTGCCAGCACCACAGGGGCCGTCGGGACAAGGCCTGAAAAACTGTTTTTT.

This sequence joins TRBV4-1 and TRBJ2-2; D assignment may be TRBD1 or TRBD2 (6 bases each). With 1 base removed from V and 9 bases from J, the gap between germline ends came to 12 bases. Per the germline V gene, CDR1 is MGHRA and CDR2 is YSYEKL. The CDR3 loop spans 14 amino acids. CDR3 coding DNA: TGCGCCAGCAGCCAAGGTCGGGGGCCCCGGGAGCTGTTTTTT. It yields the protein CASSQGRGPRELFF.

The chain employs TRBV6-5 and TRBJ1-1; no reliable D call. Germline V gene data show CDR1 as MNHEY and CDR2 as SVGAGI. The V and J ends lost 6 bases and 0 bases respectively, with 8 bases between them. This CDR3 spans 13 amino acids. CDR3 nucleotide sequence: TGTGCCAGCAGCCTCGGGATGAACACTGAAGCTTTCTTT. Translated: CASSLGMNTEAFF.

V usage is TRBV6-5 and J usage is TRBJ2-7, with D hard to call. V dropped 0 bases and J dropped 2 bases, with 5 bases sitting between them. Germline assignment: CDR1 MNHEY and CDR2 SVGAGI. CDR3 length equals 13 residues. CDR3 amino acids: CASSYSTAYEQYF. DNA for the CDR3: TGTGCCAGCAGTTACTCGACGGCCTACGAGCAGTACTTC.

The chain carries TRBV28 and TRBJ1-2; D is unclear. The germline V and J ends were trimmed by 8 bases and 2 bases, with 6 bases remaining between them. Germline values: CDR1 MDHEN, CDR2 SYDVKM. The CDR3 totals 11 residues. This chain's CDR3 is CASWKNYGYTF. In DNA form, the CDR3 reads TGTGCCAGCTGGAAAAACTATGGCTACACCTTC.

V and J are TRBV11-2 and TRBJ1-1; D possibly corresponds to TRBD1 (5 bases). CDR1 and CDR2 (germline): SGHAT, FQNNGV. The V end was cut by 3 bases, the J end by 4 bases, with 12 bases between. The CDR3 is made up of 14 amino acids. CDR3 sequence (DNA): TGTGCCAGCAGCTTTCAGGGACGGGTCACTGAAGCTTTCTTT. Translated: CASSFQGRVTEAFF.

The chain has TRBV4-1 and TRBJ1-4; 9 nucleotides match TRBD1. J lost 7 bases, V lost 5 bases, and 8 bases had no gene match. The CDR3 length is 15 residues. Looked up from germline, CDR1 is MGHRA and CDR2 is YSYEKL. Here the CDR3 reads CASSVRQGVSEKLFF. CDR3 nucleotide sequence: TGCGCCAGCAGCGTACGACAGGGGGTAAGTGAAAAACTGTTTTTT.

The chain joins TRBV2 to TRBJ2-3; 11 bases fit TRBD2. Germline V gene sequence: CDR1 SNHLY, CDR2 FYNNEI. CDR3 length equals 15 residues. V gave up 6 bases and J gave up 2 bases; unmatched junction bases: 4. As DNA, the CDR3 is TGTGCCAGCAGGCCGGGACTAGCGGACACAGATACGCAGTATTTT. Translating it yields CASRPGLADTDTQYF. Drawing the rest from reference TRBV2 and TRBJ2-3, the complete variable domain is EPEVTQTPSHQVTQMGQEVILRCVPISNHLYFYWYRQILGQKVEFLVSFYNNEISEKSEIFDDQFSVERPDGSNFTLKIRSTKLEDSAMYFCASRPGLADTDTQYFGPGTRLTVL.

This clone was counted a few times. This chain connects TRBV5-5 to TRBJ2-7; 8 bases align to TRBD1. The CDR3 loop spans 15 amino acids. Germline lookup yields CDR1 SGHKS and CDR2 YYEKEE (reference sequence). V was clipped by 0 bases and J by 1 base; unmatched bases: 3. The CDR3 spells CASSLDRGSSYEQYF. The CDR3 DNA sequence: TGTGCCAGCAGCTTGGACAGGGGGAGTTCCTACGAGCAGTACTTC.

The chain uses TRBV28 and TRBJ1-2; D call uncertain. V was cut by 5 bases and J by 2 bases, with 15 bases left in between. Germline V gene sequence: CDR1 MDHEN, CDR2 SYDVKM. The CDR3 totals 15 residues. CDR3 sequence reads: CASSTAERANYGYTF. CDR3 DNA sequence: TGTGCCAGCAGTACCGCAGAAAGGGCAAACTATGGCTACACCTTC.

The chain joins TRBV5-1 to TRBJ1-1; no clear D. This CDR3 region has 14 residues. Trimming shortened V by 3 bases and J by 7 bases, and 16 bases separated the two germline ends. The germline V gene has CDR1 SGHRS and CDR2 YFSETQ. This CDR3 reads CASSYGSSALEAFF. CDR3 nucleotide sequence: TGCGCCAGCAGCTACGGCAGTAGCGCCCTTGAAGCTTTCTTT. Variable domain in full (rest from reference TRBV5-1 and TRBJ1-1): KAGVTQTPRYLIKTRGQQVTLSCSPISGHRSVSWYQQTPGQGLQFLFEYFSETQRNKGNFPGRFSGRQFSNSRSEMNVSTLELGDSALYLCASSYGSSALEAFFGQGTRLTVV.

CDR3 loop: CASSLGQGRPEKLFF. The DNA for the CDR3 is TGCGCCAGCAGCTTAGGACAGGGGCGGCCCGAAAAACTGTTTTTT. The rearrangement uses TRBV5-1 and TRBJ1-4, with TRBD1 identical over 9 bases. CDR1 and CDR2 from the germline V gene are SGHRS and YFSETQ. Trimming cost V 2 bases and J 8 bases; bases outside gene matches: 7. This CDR3 has 15 amino acids. Combining the CDR3 with reference TRBV5-1 and TRBJ1-4 gives the whole variable domain KAGVTQTPRYLIKTRGQQVTLSCSPISGHRSVSWYQQTPGQGLQFLFEYFSETQRNKGNFPGRFSGRQFSNSRSEMNVSTLELGDSALYLCASSLGQGRPEKLFFGSGTQLSVL.

This chain links TRBV4-2 with TRBJ1-5, with D tentatively TRBD1 (5 bases). Germline V gives CDR1 LGHNA, CDR2 YNFKEQ. Trimming took 0 bases from V and 3 from J, leaving 12 bases between them. CDR3 length: 16 amino acids. In DNA, the CDR3 is TGTGCCAGCAGCCAAGATAGTGGGGGTCCCAATCAGCCCCAGCATTTT. It encodes CASSQDSGGPNQPQHF.

J is TRBJ1-1 and V is TRBV18, with a possible D match to TRBD1 (5 bases). CDR3 length equals 14 residues. Trimming took 5 bases from V and 1 from J, leaving 11 bases between them. CDR1 is KGHSH and CDR2 is LQKENI in the germline V gene. The CDR3 DNA reads as TGTGCCAGCTCAAGGGTACAGGAGAACACTGAAGCTTTCTTT. It codes for CASSRVQENTEAFF.

This chain connects TRBV10-3 to TRBJ1-1; D unresolved. CDR3 length equals 13 residues. V was cut by 6 bases and J by 1 base, with 9 bases left in between. Germline CDR1 and CDR2: ENHRY and SYGVKD. The CDR3 bases are TGTGCCATCAGCTTGGCCCCGAACACTGAAGCTTTCTTT. This sequence encodes CAISLAPNTEAFF.

This chain joins TRBV27 and TRBJ2-1; TRBD1 matches at 8 bases. The CDR3 is 16 amino acids. Per the germline V gene, CDR1 is MNHEY and CDR2 is SMNVEV (reference sequence). The trim removed 4 bases at V and 4 bases at J, leaving 9 bases unmatched. The CDR3: CASSSYRQGRYNEQFF. The CDR3, as DNA: TGTGCCAGCAGTTCCTACAGACAGGGGCGGTACAATGAGCAGTTCTTC.

The chain has TRBV28 and TRBJ1-2; no firm D call. The V end lost 5 bases, the J end lost 1 base, and 8 bases lay between the germline ends. This CDR3 is 13 amino acids long. CDR1 is MDHEN, CDR2 SYDVKM, per germline. CDR3 DNA: TGTGCCAGCAGTGCCTTCAATAACTATGGCTACACCTTC. It yields the protein CASSAFNNYGYTF.

This clone was seen a few times. The rearrangement links TRBV6-5 to TRBJ2-7, with D possibly TRBD1 on 5 matching bases. CDR3 length equals 14 residues. V gave up 5 bases and J gave up 6 bases, with 17 bases separating them. CDR1 and CDR2 (germline): MNHEY, SVGAGI. CDR3 region: CASSRGPRQGEQYF. DNA for the CDR3: TGTGCCAGCAGTCGCGGACCCCGCCAGGGCGAGCAGTACTTC.

The V and J genes are TRBV5-4 and TRBJ2-1; D may be TRBD1 (5 bases). CDR1 is SGHNT and CDR2 is YYREEE in the germline V gene (reference sequence). The CDR3 length is 15 residues. V lost 4 bases and J lost 0, with 11 bases in between. This CDR3 is CASSMDKSSYNEQFF. CDR3 nucleotide sequence: TGTGCCAGCAGCATGGACAAGAGCTCCTACAATGAGCAGTTCTTC.

V is TRBV11-1 and J is TRBJ2-5; possibly TRBD2 for D (5 bases). Germline CDR1 is SGHAT and CDR2 is FQDESV (reference sequence). V was trimmed by 5 bases and J by 3 bases, leaving 19 bases between them. The CDR3 length is 16 residues. Here the CDR3 DNA reads TGTGCCAGCAGCCTGGGCAACGGGAACTTGAAAGAGACCCAGTACTTC. Translating it yields CASSLGNGNLKETQYF.

The chain employs TRBV7-9 and TRBJ2-7, with D tentatively TRBD2 (6 bases). Trimming pared 5 bases from V and 3 bases from J, leaving 14 bases between. The CDR3 consists of 14 residues. CDR1 is SEHNR, CDR2 FQNEAQ, per germline (reference sequence). CDR3 residues: CASSRGGAVYEQYF. The CDR3 coding sequence is TGTGCCAGCAGCCGTGGCGGGGCGGTCTACGAGCAGTACTTC.

V usage is TRBV6-6 and J usage is TRBJ1-5; the match to TRBD1 covers 7 bases. This CDR3 comprises 15 residues. J was trimmed by 6 bases and V by 7 bases; bases with no gene match: 12. Germline assignment: CDR1 MNHNY and CDR2 SVGAGI (reference sequence). This CDR3 is CASTLSGQGVQPQHF. The CDR3 nucleotides read TGTGCCAGCACCCTATCCGGGCAGGGGGTTCAGCCCCAGCATTTT.

The chain is built from TRBV19 and TRBJ1-3; D possibly corresponds to TRBD1 (6 bases). V lost 7 bases, J lost 0 bases, and 13 bases lay in between. CDR1 is LNHDA and CDR2 is SQIVND in the germline V gene (reference sequence). This CDR3 is 15 amino acids long. The CDR3 DNA follows: TGTGCCAGTACGGGGCAGGGGAACTCTGGAAACACCATATATTTT. Translation: CASTGQGNSGNTIYF.